This T cell receptor beta chain was identified during a study of blood T cell repertoires in COVID-19. Turning to the study itself: Samples came from the United States, Italy and Spain, spanning acute and convalescent COVID-19. T cells, B-cell-depleted T cells, or PBMCs supplied cDNA or gDNA.

Authors' processing steps: Amplifying reference gene primers gave estimates of nucleated cell counts. Measured with immunoSEQ multiplex PCR; TCRdb has only the in-frame clones, and not every one. V, J and clone size are those of that table, while D and trimming were read from the DNA. The sample consists of around 50,000 clones, about 92% of them appearing once. CDR1 SGHAT and CDR2 FQNNGV come from the germline V gene. The CDR3 runs 13 residues. Trimming took 8 bases from V and 4 from J, leaving 11 bases between them. The sequenced material came from peripheral blood. This sequence originates from a human donor in a cohort sampled during active COVID-19. V usage is TRBV11-2 and J usage is TRBJ2-2; possible D gene TRBD2, 6 bases. CDR3 protein: CASGGGPTGELFF. CDR3 nucleotides: TGTGCCAGCGGCGGAGGGCCCACCGGGGAGCTGTTTTTT.